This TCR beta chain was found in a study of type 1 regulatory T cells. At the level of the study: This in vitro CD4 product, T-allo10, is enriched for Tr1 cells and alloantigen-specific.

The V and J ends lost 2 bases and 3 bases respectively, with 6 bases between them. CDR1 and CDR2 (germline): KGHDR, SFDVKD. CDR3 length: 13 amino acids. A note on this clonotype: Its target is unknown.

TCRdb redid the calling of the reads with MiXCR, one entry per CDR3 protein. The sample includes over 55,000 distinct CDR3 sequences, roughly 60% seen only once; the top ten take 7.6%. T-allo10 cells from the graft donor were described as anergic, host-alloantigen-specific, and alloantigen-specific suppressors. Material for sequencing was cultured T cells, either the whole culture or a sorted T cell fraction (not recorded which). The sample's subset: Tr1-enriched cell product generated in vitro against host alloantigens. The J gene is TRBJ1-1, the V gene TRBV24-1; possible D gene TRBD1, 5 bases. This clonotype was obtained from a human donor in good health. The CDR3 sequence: CATSDWGDTEAFF. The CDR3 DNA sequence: TGTGCCACCAGTGATTGGGGGGACACTGAAGCTTTCTTT.